Below are 9 T cell receptor beta chains sequenced from a single sample in a study of blood T cell repertoires in COVID-19 (dated by TCRdb to 2019 to 2021). Library preparation used the immunoSEQ multiplex PCR assay. TCRdb limited this immuneACCESS table to in-frame rearrangements with V and J called. A share of clones is missing; checked studies link under half to unresolved V genes, and the rest is unexplained. This sample has 110,000 or so clones in its table, and just under 90% of those were observed once. The top ten hold approximately 4.2% of the sample. The sample was peripheral blood. The origin of the receptors is a woman aged 50 to 65 with acute or convalescent COVID-19.

The chain is built from TRBV19 and TRBJ1-1; 9 nucleotides line up with TRBD1. Germline assignment: CDR1 LNHDA and CDR2 SQIVND (reference sequence). The CDR3 runs 12 residues. Trimming at V came to 6 bases and at J to 7 bases, leaving 3 bases not matched to a gene. The CDR3 region is CASRGQGDEAFF. The CDR3 coding sequence is TGTGCCAGTAGGGGACAGGGCGATGAAGCTTTCTTT.

The chain recombines TRBV7-2 with TRBJ2-5, with 10 bases identical to TRBD2. This CDR3 has 18 amino acids. The ends lost 1 base at V and 3 bases at J; junction bases unmatched: 11. Germline lookup yields CDR1 SGHTA and CDR2 FQGNSA. Here the CDR3 DNA reads TGTGCCAGCAGCTTAGTAGCCCGGGGGCTAGCGGGAGAAGAGACCCAGTACTTC. This translates into CASSLVARGLAGEETQYF.

CDR3 sequence: CASSPTGTGIVDTQYF. CDR3 sequence (DNA): TGTGCCAGCAGTCCAACGGGGACAGGTATCGTGGATACGCAGTATTTT. The rearrangement joins TRBV27 to TRBJ2-3, with 8 positions matching TRBD1. Germline V lookup: CDR1 MNHEY, CDR2 SMNVEV (reference sequence). This CDR3 is 16 amino acids long. V trimming: 5 bases; J trimming: 6 bases; junction bases outside the gene matches: 13.

The chain combines TRBV18 with TRBJ1-2; 7 bases are a match to TRBD1. V lost 3 bases to trimming and J lost 5 bases; unmatched junction nucleotides: 9. Germline CDR1 is KGHSH and CDR2 is LQKENI. CDR3 length: 15 residues. The CDR3, as DNA: TGTGCCAGCTCACCCGGGACAGAGTTGAAATATGGCTACACCTTC. This gives the protein CASSPGTELKYGYTF.

The chain uses TRBV28 and TRBJ1-5; tentatively, D is TRBD1 (6 bases). The germline CDR1 and CDR2 sequences are MDHEN and SYDVKM. Trimming removed 8 bases at V and 8 bases at J, with 19 bases between. The CDR3 loop spans 14 amino acids. CDR3 in amino acids: CASRSAQGWEPQHF. The CDR3 bases are TGTGCCAGCCGCTCCGCACAGGGTTGGGAGCCCCAGCATTTT.

The chain carries TRBV6-6 and TRBJ2-7, with 7 bases that match TRBD1. The CDR3 consists of 13 residues. CDR1 is MNHNY, CDR2 SVGAGI, per germline (reference sequence). Trimming took 5 bases from V and 3 from J; bases not matched to a gene: 4. The DNA of the CDR3 is TGTGCCAGCAGTCCGGGACAGCTCTACGAGCAGTACTTC. Its protein product is CASSPGQLYEQYF.

Ten or more counts support this clone. The chain carries TRBV12-3 or TRBV12-4 and TRBJ1-1, with TRBD1 as a possible D gene (5 bases). The CDR3 runs to 13 residues. Deletions cut 6 bases from V and 1 base from J, with 9 bases between. The CDR3 DNA is TGTGCCAGCAGGGGGCAGGAGAACACTGAAGCTTTCTTT. It codes for CASRGQENTEAFF.

The rearrangement joins TRBV4-1 to TRBJ1-5; D is uncertain. This CDR3 has 16 residues. Per the germline V gene, CDR1 is MGHRA and CDR2 is YSYEKL. V was cut by 0 bases and J by 0 bases, with 9 bases left in between. The CDR3 loop reads CASSQEFSVSNQPQHF. CDR3 nucleotides: TGCGCCAGCAGCCAAGAGTTCTCCGTTAGCAATCAGCCCCAGCATTTT.

The V gene is TRBV7-9, the J gene TRBJ2-7; tentative D call: TRBD2 (6 bases). V was pared by 11 bases and J by 0 bases, with 14 bases between. This CDR3 is 13 amino acids long. Germline CDR1 SEHNR, CDR2 FQNEAQ (reference sequence). Here the CDR3 DNA reads TGTGCCTCCGCGGGGCAGGACTCCTACGAGCAGTACTTC. The encoded protein is CASAGQDSYEQYF.